The clone carrying this T cell receptor (beta chain) was found a few times. What it binds is not known. CDR3 length: 17 amino acids. Deletions cut 3 bases from V and 0 bases from J, with 18 bases between. Germline loops: CDR1 ENHRY, CDR2 SYGVKD. From RNA transcripts, TCR beta CDR3 regions were amplified. HTBI primers drove first-round RT-PCR of the TCR CDR3. One entry per CDR3 protein results from TCRdb running MiXCR on the multiplex PCR reads. Among around 570,000 distinct CDR3 sequences listed, 15% to 20% were seen once. The data were obtained in a study of T cells in Graves' hyperthyroidism and ophthalmopathy. Across the whole study: At initial diagnosis, before any treatment had begun, peripheral blood was obtained.

General study points: In validation, the model predicted ophthalmopathy. These predictions came a median roughly 7.1 months before onset.

Active moderate-to-severe ophthalmopathy, Clinical Activity Score at least 3, NOSPECS at least 4, under 3 months' duration. Reasons for excluding patients were uncontrolled infection, other autoimmune disease, pregnancy or lactation. The V call is TRBV10-3, the J call TRBJ2-7, with TRBD2 as a possible D gene (6 bases). The sample taken for sequencing was blood. The source is a man aged 40-49 years with Graves' ophthalmopathy. The CDR3 sequence is CAISDPSGPFSSYEQYF. The CDR3 DNA reads TGTGCCATCAGTGATCCCAGCGGGCCTTTTAGCTCCTACGAGCAGTACTTC.